A single sample is the source of the 2 T cell receptor beta chains below, sequenced in a study of OX40 agonist ivuxolimab in advanced cancers. The method was immunoSEQ multiplex PCR; TCRdb's version includes in-frame clones alone and lacks a portion of them. The table records 30,000 to 45,000 clones, around three quarters of them present only once. The material sequenced was CD4+ or CD8+ T cells sorted from blood, taken in a trial of the OX40 agonist ivuxolimab. The receptors shown here come from an adult with an advanced solid tumor such as melanoma, head and neck, liver or kidney cancer.

The gene calls are TRBV5-5 and TRBJ2-7, with 7 bases fitting TRBD1. V lost 7 bases and J lost 0; bases outside the gene matches: 10. The CDR3 is 15 amino acids. Per germline, CDR1 SGHKS and CDR2 YYEKEE (reference sequence). The CDR3 DNA sequence: TGTGCCAGCCGCGAGGACAGGCGACTCTCCTACGAGCAGTACGTC. Encoded protein: CASREDRRLSYEQYV.

The chain carries TRBV7-9 and TRBJ1-1; a weak D match, TRBD1 (5 bases). The CDR3 consists of 14 residues. The V and J ends lost 3 bases and 5 bases respectively, with 13 bases between them. Germline V gene lookup returns CDR1 SEHNR and CDR2 FQNEAQ (reference sequence). The CDR3 is CASSFFGGVTEAFF. CDR3 nucleotides: TGTGCCAGCAGCTTTTTTGGGGGGGTTACTGAAGCTTTCTTT. The entire variable domain, with the rest obtained from reference TRBV7-9 and TRBJ1-1, is as follows: DTGVSQNPRHKITKRGQNVTFRCDPISEHNRLYWYRQTLGQGPEFLTYFQNEAQLEKSRLLSDRFSAERPKGSFSTLEIQRTEQGDSAMYLCASSFFGGVTEAFFGQGTRLTVV.